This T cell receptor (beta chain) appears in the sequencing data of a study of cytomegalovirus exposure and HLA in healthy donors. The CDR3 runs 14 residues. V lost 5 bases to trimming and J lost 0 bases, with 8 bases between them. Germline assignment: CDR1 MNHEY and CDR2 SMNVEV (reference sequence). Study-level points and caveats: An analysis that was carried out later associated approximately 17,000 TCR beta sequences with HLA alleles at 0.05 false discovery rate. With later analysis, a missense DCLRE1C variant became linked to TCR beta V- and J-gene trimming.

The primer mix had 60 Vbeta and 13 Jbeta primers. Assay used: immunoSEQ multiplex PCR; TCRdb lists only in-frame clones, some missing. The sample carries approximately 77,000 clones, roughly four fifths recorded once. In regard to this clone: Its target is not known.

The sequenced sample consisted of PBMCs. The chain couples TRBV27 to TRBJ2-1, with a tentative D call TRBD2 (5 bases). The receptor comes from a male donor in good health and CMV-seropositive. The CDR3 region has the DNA TGTGCCAGCAGTCTAGACTACTCCTACAATGAGCAGTTCTTC. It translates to CASSLDYSYNEQFF.